This TCR beta chain was retrieved from a study of blood T cell repertoires in COVID-19. Two negative PCRs, clearance, or symptom resolution characterized the recovered Cohort 3 donors. Here immunoSEQ multiplex PCR was the method, and the copy in TCRdb shows in-frame clones only, minus some. Seen here are approximately 300,000 clones, 80% to 95% observed once, and the top ten hold 15% to 20%. CDR1 is SGHTA and CDR2 is FQGNSA in the germline V gene. V shed 5 bases and J shed 5 bases, with 12 bases lying between them. CDR3 size: 14 residues. The TCR comes from a woman aged 25 to 39 who had recovered from COVID-19. The chain uses TRBV7-2 and TRBJ2-2; D might be TRBD1 (5 bases). Sequencing input: PBMCs or T cells enriched from blood (not recorded which). The CDR3 protein is CASSRTRQTGELFF. The CDR3 DNA is TGTGCCAGCAGCCGGACGAGACAGACCGGGGAGCTGTTTTTT. Looking up the rest from reference TRBV7-2 and TRBJ2-2 gives the full variable domain: GAGVSQSPSNKVTEKGKDVELRCDPISGHTALYWYRQSLGQGLEFLIYFQGNSAPDKSGLPSDRFSAERTGGSVSTLTIQRTQQEDSAVYLCASSRTRQTGELFFGEGSRLTVL.